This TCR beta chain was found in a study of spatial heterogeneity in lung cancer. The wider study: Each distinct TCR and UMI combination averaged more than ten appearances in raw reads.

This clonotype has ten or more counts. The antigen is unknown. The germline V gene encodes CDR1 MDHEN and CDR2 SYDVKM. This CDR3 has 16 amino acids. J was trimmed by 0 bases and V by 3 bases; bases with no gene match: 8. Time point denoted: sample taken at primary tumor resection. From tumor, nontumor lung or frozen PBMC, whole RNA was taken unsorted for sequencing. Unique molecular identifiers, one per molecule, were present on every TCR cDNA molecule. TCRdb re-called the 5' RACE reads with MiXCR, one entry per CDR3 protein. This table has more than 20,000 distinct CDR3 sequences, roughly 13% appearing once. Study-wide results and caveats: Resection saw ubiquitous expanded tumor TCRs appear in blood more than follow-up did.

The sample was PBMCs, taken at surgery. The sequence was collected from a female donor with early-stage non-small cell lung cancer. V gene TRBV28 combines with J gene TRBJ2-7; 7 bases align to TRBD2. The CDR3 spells CASSFILGGSSYEQYF. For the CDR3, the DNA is TGTGCCAGCAGTTTCATCCTGGGGGGGTCCTCCTACGAGCAGTACTTC.